What follows is one T cell receptor (beta chain) and its context. A read error may be the cause here, since a much bigger clone is one base away. The source of the sample is a study of T cell repertoires in cytomegalovirus infection. Germline CDR1 and CDR2: SGHTA and FQGNSA. V lost 5 bases and J lost 8, with 13 bases in between. The CDR3 covers 13 residues. TCRdb passed the reads through MiXCR, listing each CDR3 protein once. The sample records fewer than 250,000 distinct CDR3 sequences, 9% to 15% being singletons. The origin of this receptor is a human donor in good health (CMV status not recorded). Some clones in this sample may be carry-over from other donors' samples. The specimen was PBMCs. The chain couples TRBV7-2 to TRBJ1-3; TRBD1 is a possible D gene (6 bases). CDR3 protein: CASSPQGRDTIYF. The CDR3 DNA reads TGTGCCAGCAGCCCCCAGGGGCGGGACACCATATATTTT.